This paragraph reports one TCR beta chain. This sample is drawn from a study of control samples from healthy donors and cancer patients. Germline CDR1 reads KGHDR; CDR2 reads SFDVKD. Between the trimmed V and J ends, which lost 5 bases and 5 bases, there was a span of 9 bases. This CDR3 has 13 amino acids. Data came from immunoSEQ multiplex PCR; TCRdb stores just in-frame clones and leaves some out. Of some 150,000 clones in the sample, nearly 96% were seen once. The chain carries TRBV24-1 and TRBJ2-1; the D gene is possibly TRBD2 (5 bases). The TCR originated in a woman aged 25-40 years in good health. The specimen was blood. CDR3 amino acids: CATSGGANNEQFF. In DNA, the CDR3 is TGTGCCACCAGTGGGGGAGCCAACAATGAGCAGTTCTTC.